This T cell receptor beta chain stems from a study of blood T cell repertoires in COVID-19. Overall study context: Sample material is recorded as cDNA or gDNA derived from T cells, B-cell-depleted T cells, or PBMCs.

Original processing notes: Estimated nucleated cell counts came from reference gene primer amplification. The assay was immunoSEQ multiplex PCR, and TCRdb's table has in-frame clones only and misses some. V, J and clone size are those of that table, while D and trimming were read from the DNA. This table holds fewer than 350,000 clones, 81% found once. This TCR was sampled from a woman in her sixties with active or convalescent COVID-19. The source material was peripheral blood.

The CDR3 here is CASSPLGGAVTEAFF. CDR3 DNA: TGTGCCAGCAGCCCCCTAGGGGGGGCTGTTACTGAAGCTTTCTTT. This chain links TRBV5-4 with TRBJ1-1, with a tentative D call TRBD1 (6 bases). Germline V gene data show CDR1 as SGHNT and CDR2 as YYREEE (reference sequence). The V gene lost 4 bases and the J gene lost 5 bases, with 18 bases spanning the gap. The CDR3 totals 15 residues.